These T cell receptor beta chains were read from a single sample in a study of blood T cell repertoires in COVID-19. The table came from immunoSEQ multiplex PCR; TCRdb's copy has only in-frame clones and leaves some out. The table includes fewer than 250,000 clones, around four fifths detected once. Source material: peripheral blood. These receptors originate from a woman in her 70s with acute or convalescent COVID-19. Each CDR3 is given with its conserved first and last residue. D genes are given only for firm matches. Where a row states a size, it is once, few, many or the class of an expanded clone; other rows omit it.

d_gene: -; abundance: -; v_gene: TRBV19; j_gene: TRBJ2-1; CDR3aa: CASSIDVEGGLRNEQFF; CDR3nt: TGTGCCAGTAGTATAGATGTGGAGGGGGGGCTGAGAAATGAGCAGTTCTTC
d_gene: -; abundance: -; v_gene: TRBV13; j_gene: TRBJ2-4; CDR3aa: CASSSPGRGNIQYF; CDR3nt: TGTGCCAGCAGTTCCCCGGGTCGTGGAAACATTCAGTACTTC
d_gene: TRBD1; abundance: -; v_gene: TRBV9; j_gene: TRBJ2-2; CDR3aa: CASSLQGWNTGELFF; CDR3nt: TGTGCCAGCAGCTTACAGGGGTGGAACACCGGGGAGCTGTTTTTT
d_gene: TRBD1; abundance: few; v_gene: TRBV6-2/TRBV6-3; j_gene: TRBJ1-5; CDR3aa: CASSRTGDSQPQHF; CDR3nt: TGTGCCAGCAGCCGGACAGGGGACTCCCAGCCCCAGCATTTT
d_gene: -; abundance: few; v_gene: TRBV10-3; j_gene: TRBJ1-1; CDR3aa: CAISATGMNTEAFF; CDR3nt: TGTGCCATCAGTGCAACAGGGATGAACACTGAAGCTTTCTTT
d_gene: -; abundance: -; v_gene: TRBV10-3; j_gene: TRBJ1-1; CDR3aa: CAISDPWAYGKNTEAFF; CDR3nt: TGTGCCATCAGTGACCCCTGGGCTTACGGGAAGAACACTGAAGCTTTCTTT
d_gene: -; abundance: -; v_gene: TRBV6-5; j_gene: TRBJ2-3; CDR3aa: CASSYQLSSTDTQYF; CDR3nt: TGTGCCAGCAGTTACCAACTATCTAGCACAGATACGCAGTATTTT
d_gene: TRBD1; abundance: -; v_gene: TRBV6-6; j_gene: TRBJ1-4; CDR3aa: CASSYSGQGNEKLFF; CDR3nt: TGTGCCAGCAGTTACTCTGGACAGGGGAATGAAAAACTGTTTTTT
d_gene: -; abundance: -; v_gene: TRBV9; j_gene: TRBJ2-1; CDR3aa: CASSVQAGVYNEQFF; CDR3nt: TGTGCCAGCAGCGTTCAGGCAGGGGTCTACAATGAGCAGTTCTTC
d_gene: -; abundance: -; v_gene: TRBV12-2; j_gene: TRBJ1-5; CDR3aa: CASRLAQPKGPQHF; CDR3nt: TGTGCAAGTCGCTTAGCACAGCCTAAAGGGCCCCAGCATTTT
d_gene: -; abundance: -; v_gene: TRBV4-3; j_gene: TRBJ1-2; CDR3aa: CASSRGRQDFYGYTF; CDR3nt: TGCGCCAGCAGCCGAGGACGCCAGGACTTCTATGGCTACACCTTC
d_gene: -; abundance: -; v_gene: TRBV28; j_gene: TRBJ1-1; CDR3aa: CASSLGGQRTEAFF; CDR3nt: TGTGCCAGCAGTTTAGGGGGACAAAGGACTGAAGCTTTCTTT
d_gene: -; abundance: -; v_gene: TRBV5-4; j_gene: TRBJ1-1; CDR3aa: CASSLTGMNTEAFF; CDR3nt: TGTGCCAGCAGCTTAACAGGTATGAACACTGAAGCTTTCTTT